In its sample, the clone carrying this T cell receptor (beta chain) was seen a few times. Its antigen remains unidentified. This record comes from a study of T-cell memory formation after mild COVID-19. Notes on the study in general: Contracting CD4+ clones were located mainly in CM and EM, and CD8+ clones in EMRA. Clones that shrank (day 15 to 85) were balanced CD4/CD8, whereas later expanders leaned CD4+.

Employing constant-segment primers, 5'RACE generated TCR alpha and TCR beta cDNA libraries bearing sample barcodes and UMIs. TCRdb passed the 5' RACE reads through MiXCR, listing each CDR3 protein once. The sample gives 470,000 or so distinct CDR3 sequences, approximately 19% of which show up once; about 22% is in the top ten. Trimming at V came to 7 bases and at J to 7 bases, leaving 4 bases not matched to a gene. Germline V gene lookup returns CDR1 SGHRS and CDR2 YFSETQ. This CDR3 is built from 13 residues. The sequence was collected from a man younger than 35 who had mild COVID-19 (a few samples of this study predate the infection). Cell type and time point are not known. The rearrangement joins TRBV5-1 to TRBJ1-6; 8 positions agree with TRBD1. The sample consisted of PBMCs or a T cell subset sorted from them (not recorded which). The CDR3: CASRTGYNSPLHF. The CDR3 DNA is TGCGCCAGCCGGACAGGGTACAATTCACCCCTCCACTTT.